The clone carrying this T cell receptor beta chain was seen repeatedly, ten times or more. The antigen is unknown. PBMCs were derived from roughly 9.6 ml fresh peripheral blood. TCR beta CDR3 region amplification was performed from RNA transcripts. A first-round RT-PCR of the TCR CDR3 used the HTBI primer set. MiXCR, applied by TCRdb to the multiplex PCR reads, yields one record per CDR3 protein. The repertoire holds some 400,000 distinct CDR3 sequences, with approximately 19% as singletons. The data were obtained in a study of T cells in Graves' hyperthyroidism and ophthalmopathy. Study-level points and caveats: Expanded thyroid clonotypes (above 0.001) were mostly also found in blood. A model using 13 V-J features told ophthalmopathy apart from stable hyperthyroidism.

With 4 bases removed from V and 0 bases from J, the gap between germline ends came to 8 bases. Germline V gives CDR1 SGDLS, CDR2 YYNGEE. This CDR3 is 14 amino acids long. Sequenced input: blood. The TCR originated in a woman under 30 with Graves' hyperthyroidism. The rearrangement joins TRBV9 to TRBJ2-4, with D perhaps TRBD1 or TRBD2 (5 bases each). The CDR3 is CASSPGRAKNIQYF. The CDR3 DNA follows: TGTGCCAGCAGCCCGGGGCGAGCCAAAAACATTCAGTACTTC.